The subject of this entry is one T cell receptor beta chain. What it binds is unknown. Trimming removed 0 bases at V and 3 bases at J, with 11 bases between. Germline V lookup: CDR1 LGHNA, CDR2 YSLEER. The CDR3 totals 15 residues. These data come from a study of OX40 agonist ivuxolimab in advanced cancers. Overall study: The diagnoses of dose-escalation patients were hepatocellular carcinoma, melanoma, renal cell or head and neck cancer. In three patients, partial responses were observed, one with hepatocellular carcinoma and two with cutaneous melanoma.

Measured with immunoSEQ multiplex PCR; TCRdb has only the in-frame clones, and not every one. Altogether around 11,000 clones are present, 77% being singletons, with the ten largest covering 33%. Study-level points and caveats: Partial responders dosed at 0.1-3.0 mg/kg displayed clonal expansion ranking among the lowest.

The receptor's source is an adult with an advanced solid tumor such as melanoma, head and neck, liver or kidney cancer. Source: CD4+ or CD8+ T cells sorted from blood, taken in a trial of the OX40 agonist ivuxolimab. V usage is TRBV4-3 and J usage is TRBJ1-2; a possible D gene is TRBD1 (5 bases). CDR3 in amino acids: CASSQDPRQYYGYTF. The CDR3 DNA reads as TGCGCCAGCAGCCAAGATCCCCGACAGTACTATGGCTACACCTTC.